This TCR beta chain comes out of a study of T cells after somatic rescue of genetic block. The CDR3 spans 15 residues. The germline CDR1 and CDR2 sequences are SGHNT and YENEEA. Losses at the gene ends were 5 bases for V and 2 bases for J; bases not matched to a gene: 5. Data came from immunoSEQ multiplex PCR; TCRdb stores just in-frame clones and leaves some out. The table records 110,000 or so clones, 90% to 95% of them present only once. The rearrangement links TRBV11-3 to TRBJ1-3, with 8 bases fitting TRBD1. Sequencing was performed on peripheral blood mononuclear cells (PBMCs). The TCR comes from a woman between 18 and 30 years old. The CDR3 here is CASSLDREAGNTIYF. The DNA for the CDR3 is TGTGCCAGCAGCCTGGACAGGGAGGCTGGAAACACCATATATTTT.